A single sample gave rise to the 27 T cell receptor beta chains below, sequenced in a study of regulatory T cells in long-lasting Graves disease. TCR beta libraries were built with iRepertoire HTBI primers and Arm-PCR of CDR3 regions. TCRdb recomputed calls from the multiplex PCR reads with MiXCR, one row per CDR3 protein. The table shows some 320,000 distinct CDR3 sequences, with about 20% occurring only once. Time point denoted: newly diagnosed GD, antithyroid drugs for less than 3 months. RNA isolated from PBMCs was used to make the TCR library. The starting material was peripheral blood mononuclear cells (PBMCs), obtained at new diagnosis, from a patient treated with antithyroid drugs. These receptor sequences come from a female donor with Graves disease.

The chain carries TRBV4-1 and TRBJ2-7, with D tentatively TRBD1 (5 bases). The CDR3 spans 13 residues. Trimming took off 0 bases at V and 7 bases at J, with 10 bases between the two ends. Germline V CDR1 and CDR2: MGHRA, YSYEKL. The CDR3 spells CASSQDSGWEQYF. The CDR3 DNA sequence: TGCGCCAGCAGCCAAGACTCAGGGTGGGAGCAGTACTTC.

This clonotype was picked up many times. The chain links TRBV5-4 to TRBJ1-1; D unclear. V was cut by 0 bases and J by 3 bases, with 3 bases left in between. Germline V gives CDR1 SGHNT, CDR2 YYREEE (reference sequence). This CDR3 contains 12 residues. CDR3: CASSLADTEAFF. CDR3 coding DNA: TGTGCCAGCAGCTTGGCAGACACTGAAGCTTTCTTT.

This clonotype was recorded many times. The chain links TRBV27 to TRBJ1-2; D is unresolved. Germline V gene lookup returns CDR1 MNHEY and CDR2 SMNVEV (reference sequence). This CDR3 spans 15 amino acids. Trimming shortened V by 8 bases and J by 0 bases, and 16 bases separated the two germline ends. The CDR3 loop reads CASGLGGPPNYGYTF. The CDR3 nucleotides are TGTGCCAGCGGCCTCGGTGGACCTCCTAACTATGGCTACACCTTC.

This clonotype has a count of ten or more. A read error is possible here, since a much larger clone lies one base away. The V gene is TRBV11-2, the J gene TRBJ2-3, with D possibly TRBD1 on 6 matching bases. The CDR3 loop spans 13 amino acids. Germline CDR1 and CDR2: SGHAT and FQNNGV. Trimming shortened V by 8 bases and J by 0 bases, and 9 bases separated the two germline ends. For the CDR3, the DNA is TGTGCCAGCGGGGGCCCCAGCACAGATACGCAGTATTTT. Protein product: CASGGPSTDTQYF.

This clonotype was found once. This chain links TRBV19 with TRBJ1-2; TRBD1 matches 8 bases. The trim removed 6 bases at V and 5 bases at J, leaving 8 bases unmatched. The CDR3 spans 14 residues. Germline CDR1 is LNHDA and CDR2 is SQIVND (reference sequence). The CDR3 DNA sequence: TGTGCCAGTAGCCCGGACAGGGATGGGTATGGCTACACCTTC. It translates to CASSPDRDGYGYTF.

This clonotype occurred a few times. The gene calls are TRBV7-9 and TRBJ2-1, with D possibly matching TRBD1 (6 bases). Germline values: CDR1 SEHNR, CDR2 FQNEAQ (reference sequence). This CDR3 region has 16 residues. Trimming shortened V by 4 bases and J by 7 bases, and 20 bases separated the two germline ends. CDR3 sequence: CASSSGPTRGKNEQFF. CDR3 in DNA: TGTGCCAGCAGCTCCGGACCAACGAGGGGGAAAAATGAGCAGTTCTTC.

The rearrangement joins TRBV2 to TRBJ2-7; no firm D call. Germline V lookup: CDR1 SNHLY, CDR2 FYNNEI. The CDR3 sequence is 11 residues long. Trimming shortened V by 5 bases and J by 7 bases, and 9 bases separated the two germline ends. CDR3 nucleotides: TGTGCCAGCAGTTCCCAAGGGGAGCAGTACTTC. Encoded protein: CASSSQGEQYF.

The chain recombines TRBV20-1 with TRBJ2-7; 8 bases agree with TRBD2. This CDR3 has 13 residues. Germline V CDR1 and CDR2: DFQATT, SNEGSKA (reference sequence). The junction had 4 bases not matched to a gene; V was cut back by 0 bases and J by 6 bases. CDR3 sequence: CSARDLAGIEQYF. In DNA form, the CDR3 reads TGCAGTGCTAGAGATCTAGCGGGTATCGAGCAGTACTTC.

This clonotype was observed a few times. Here the CDR3 DNA reads TGTGCCAGCAGCCCACCCGGGGCCCATGAGCAGTTCTTC. It codes for CASSPPGAHEQFF. The V and J genes are TRBV13 and TRBJ2-1; D assignment may be TRBD1 or TRBD2 (5 bases each). The CDR3 length is 13 residues. CDR1 is PRHDT, CDR2 FYEKMQ, per germline (reference sequence). Deletions cut 5 bases from V and 8 bases from J, with 13 bases between.

This chain joins TRBV11-2 and TRBJ2-7, with TRBD2 matching 7 bases. Germline V gives CDR1 SGHAT, CDR2 FQNNGV. The junction had 9 bases not matched to a gene; V was cut back by 5 bases and J by 5 bases. The CDR3 is 14 residues long. In nucleotides, the CDR3 is TGTGCCAGCAGCGGGAGGGGCGGTGTCGACGAGCAGTACTTC. Translated, it gives CASSGRGGVDEQYF.

Points on this clonotype: With a much larger clone just one base away, this may be a read error. This chain uses TRBV27 with TRBJ2-2; D gene ambiguous. Per the germline V gene, CDR1 is MNHEY and CDR2 is SMNVEV (reference sequence). The CDR3 contains 12 residues. The DNA of the CDR3 is TGTACCAGCACGACGGTCACCGGGGAGCTGTTTTTT. Its translation: CTSTTVTGELFF.

At least ten counts were recorded for this clonotype. The CDR3 DNA reads TGTGCCAGCAGTGGTGGACAGGGGGCTGGAAACACCATATATTTT. This encodes CASSGGQGAGNTIYF. The chain has TRBV6-1 and TRBJ1-3, with TRBD1 matching 10 bases. Losses at the gene ends were 4 bases for V and 2 bases for J; bases not matched to a gene: 2. Germline CDR1 and CDR2: MNHNS and SASEGT. The CDR3 runs 15 residues.

This clonotype was recorded many times. V gene TRBV29-1 combines with J gene TRBJ1-2; unclear D gene. Germline V gene lookup returns CDR1 SQVTM and CDR2 ANQGSEA. CDR3 size: 14 residues. V lost 3 bases and J 5 bases, leaving 16 bases between the germline ends. DNA for the CDR3: TGCAGCGTTGAGACCCCAAGAAGGATGTATGGCTACACCTTC. It is translated as CSVETPRRMYGYTF. The entire variable domain, with the rest obtained from reference TRBV29-1 and TRBJ1-2, is as follows: SAVISQKPSRDICQRGTSLTIQCQVDSQVTMMFWYRQQPGQSLTLIATANQGSEATYESGFVIDKFPISRPNLTFSTLTVSNMSPEDSSIYLCSVETPRRMYGYTFGSGTRLTVV.

Concerning this clonotype itself: A much larger clone is a single base away; this may be a read error. The CDR3 region has the DNA TGCGCCAGCAGCTTGGGAGGCGGGAGGGTAGAGACCCAGTACTTC. It codes for CASSLGGGRVETQYF. The V call is TRBV5-1, the J call TRBJ2-5; 9 bases agree with TRBD2. Looked up from germline, CDR1 is SGHRS and CDR2 is YFSETQ. The CDR3 totals 15 residues. The V gene end was trimmed by 0 bases and the J gene end by 4 bases; junction bases not matched to a gene: 4.

The V gene is TRBV25-1, the J gene TRBJ1-4; D remains ambiguous. The germline CDR1 and CDR2 sequences are MGHDK and SYGVNS. Trimming left V 3 bases short and J 3 bases short, with 14 bases between. The CDR3 loop spans 16 amino acids. The CDR3 DNA is TGTGCCAGCAGTGATGCATTAGAGACGCCTAATGAAAAACTGTTTTTT. Protein: CASSDALETPNEKLFF.

The gene calls are TRBV2 and TRBJ2-1; 7 bases are a match to TRBD1. The CDR3 is made up of 15 amino acids. Trimming removed 6 bases from V and 3 bases from J; junction bases left unmatched: 8. The germline CDR1 and CDR2 sequences are SNHLY and FYNNEI. CDR3 region: CASSAWDSNYNEQFF. The CDR3 DNA reads as TGTGCCAGCAGCGCGTGGGACAGCAACTACAATGAGCAGTTCTTC.

At least ten counts were recorded for this clonotype. The chain is built from TRBV7-9 and TRBJ1-2; unclear D gene. Germline assignment: CDR1 SEHNR and CDR2 FQNEAQ (reference sequence). The ends were cut back, 2 bases at V and 5 bases at J, with 12 bases in the middle. This CDR3 region has 14 residues. DNA of the CDR3: TGTGCCAGCAGCTTACAAACAGAACAGTATGGCTACACCTTC. Translation gives CASSLQTEQYGYTF.

This clonotype was seen ten or more times. The genes are TRBV6-1 and TRBJ2-5, with 9 bases identical to TRBD2. Germline lookup yields CDR1 MNHNS and CDR2 SASEGT. The CDR3 consists of 12 residues. The DNA of the CDR3 is TGTGTCTCTAGCGGGAACCAAGAGACCCAGTACTTC. This translates into CVSSGNQETQYF.

This clonotype was observed at least ten times. The chain recombines TRBV3-1 with TRBJ2-7; the D is unclear. This CDR3 has 14 amino acids. Germline V CDR1 and CDR2: LGHDT, YNNKEL (reference sequence). The ends were cut back, 2 bases at V and 0 bases at J, with 8 bases in the middle. The CDR3 protein is CASSQSTDSYEQYF. CDR3 sequence (DNA): TGTGCCAGCAGCCAATCAACAGACTCCTACGAGCAGTACTTC.

The sample holds many counts of this clonotype. The chain combines TRBV20-1 with TRBJ1-1; D unclear. Trimming removed 6 bases at V and 3 bases at J, with 14 bases between. CDR1 is DFQATT and CDR2 is SNEGSKA in the germline V gene (reference sequence). The CDR3 runs 13 residues. The CDR3 nucleotides are TGCAGTGCCGAGTCTCCCGAAGACACTGAAGCTTTCTTT. This gives the protein CSAESPEDTEAFF.

Many counts were recorded for this clonotype. The chain has TRBV5-1 and TRBJ2-7, with 11 bases lining up with TRBD1. Germline V gene lookup returns CDR1 SGHRS and CDR2 YFSETQ. The CDR3 contains 13 residues. V trimming: 4 bases; J trimming: 7 bases; junction bases outside the gene matches: 4. CDR3 sequence (DNA): TGCGCCAGCAGCAAGGGACAGGGGGGAGAGCAGTACTTC. It codes for CASSKGQGGEQYF.

This chain uses TRBV7-9 with TRBJ2-1; a possible D gene is TRBD2 (6 bases). The CDR3 is 14 residues long. Germline values: CDR1 SEHNR, CDR2 FQNEAQ (reference sequence). The V gene lost 2 bases and the J gene lost 8 bases, with 13 bases spanning the gap. CDR3: CASSLIGGKDEQFF. DNA of the CDR3: TGTGCCAGCAGCTTAATAGGCGGGAAAGATGAGCAGTTCTTC.

This clonotype came up many times. The chain recombines TRBV6-2 or TRBV6-3 with TRBJ2-7, with 8 bases fitting TRBD2. CDR3 length equals 16 residues. The V gene end was trimmed by 4 bases and the J gene end by 7 bases; junction bases not matched to a gene: 15. Germline V gene sequence: CDR1 MNHEY, CDR2 SVGEGT. CDR3 protein: CASSLTSGPARGEQYF. In nucleotides, the CDR3 is TGTGCCAGCAGTTTAACTAGCGGTCCCGCCCGTGGGGAGCAGTACTTC.

The genes are TRBV20-1 and TRBJ2-1; D gene uncertain. The V end was cut by 0 bases, the J end by 0 bases, with 12 bases between. The V gene's germline CDR1 is DFQATT and CDR2 SNEGSKA (reference sequence). The CDR3 totals 16 residues. In DNA, the CDR3 is TGCAGTGCTAGAGACCCTCTGCGGAGCTCCTACAATGAGCAGTTCTTC. It encodes CSARDPLRSSYNEQFF.

The chain carries TRBV20-1 and TRBJ2-2, with TRBD1 as a possible D gene (5 bases). Deletions cut 5 bases from V and 2 bases from J, with 12 bases between. The CDR3 runs 14 residues. The germline CDR1 and CDR2 sequences are DFQATT and SNEGSKA (reference sequence). This chain's CDR3 is CSAPYDRNTGELFF. CDR3 sequence (DNA): TGCAGTGCTCCCTACGACAGAAACACCGGGGAGCTGTTTTTT.

This clonotype was counted once. The V call is TRBV12-3 or TRBV12-4, the J call TRBJ1-6; D is ambiguous. V was clipped by 6 bases and J by 7 bases, with 16 bases between them. The CDR3 consists of 15 residues. For the CDR3, the DNA is TGTGCCAGCAGCCTTAGGACGGCCCTGAATTCACCCCTCCACTTT. Translated, it gives CASSLRTALNSPLHF.

The chain has TRBV9 and TRBJ2-7, with D possibly matching TRBD2 (5 bases). The V gene's germline CDR1 is SGDLS and CDR2 YYNGEE. This CDR3 spans 14 amino acids. Between the trimmed V and J ends, which lost 0 bases and 5 bases, there was a span of 12 bases. In DNA, the CDR3 is TGTGCCAGCAGCGTAGCCCGGGGTTCCCACGAGCAGTACTTC. The encoded protein is CASSVARGSHEQYF.